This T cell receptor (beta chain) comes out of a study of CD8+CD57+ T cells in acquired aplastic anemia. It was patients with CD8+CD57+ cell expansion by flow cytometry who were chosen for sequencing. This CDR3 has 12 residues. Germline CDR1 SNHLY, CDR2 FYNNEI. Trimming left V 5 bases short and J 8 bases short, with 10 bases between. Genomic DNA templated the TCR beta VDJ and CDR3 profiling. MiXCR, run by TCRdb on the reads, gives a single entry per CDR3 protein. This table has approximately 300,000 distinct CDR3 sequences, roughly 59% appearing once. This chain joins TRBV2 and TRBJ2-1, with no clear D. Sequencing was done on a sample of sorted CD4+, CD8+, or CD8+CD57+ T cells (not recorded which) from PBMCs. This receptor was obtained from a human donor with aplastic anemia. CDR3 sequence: CASSLLDDEQFF. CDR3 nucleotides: TGTGCCAGCAGTCTTCTAGACGATGAGCAGTTCTTC.